What follows describes a single TCR beta chain. The antigen remains unidentified. V dropped 0 bases and J dropped 4 bases, with 15 bases sitting between them. The CDR3 runs 16 residues. Per germline, CDR1 LNHNV and CDR2 YYDKDF (reference sequence). This entry is derived from a study of radiation and T cells in renal cell carcinoma. Whole-study results and caveats: In blood, top tumor clones expanded by 2 weeks, shrinking by 4.

The time point was: blood 2 weeks post-SBRT. Specified treatment: 15 Gy SBRT to primary tumor, nephrectomy 4 weeks later. After SBRT, blood was collected at 2 and 4 weeks, plus baseline. The patient's renal cell carcinoma had clear cell pathology. The table came from immunoSEQ multiplex PCR; TCRdb's copy has only in-frame clones and leaves some out. The sample lists 95,000 to 150,000 clones; 81% were seen once. V is TRBV15 and J is TRBJ1-2; D is ambiguous. The input for sequencing was blood, taken from a patient whose treatment included radiotherapy and nephrectomy. The source of this sequence is a man aged 45 to 65 with renal cell carcinoma. CDR3 sequence: CATSRDGRADLYGYTF. The CDR3 bases are TGTGCCACCAGCAGAGATGGTAGGGCCGACCTCTATGGCTACACCTTC.